This T cell receptor beta chain was recorded in a study of blood T cell repertoires in COVID-19. The method was immunoSEQ multiplex PCR; TCRdb's version includes in-frame clones alone and lacks a portion of them. In the table there are about 59,000 clones, less than 75% of which are singletons. Per the germline V gene, CDR1 is SNHLY and CDR2 is FYNNEI. This CDR3 contains 13 residues. Trimming took 6 bases from V and 2 from J, leaving 7 bases between them. Sequenced material: peripheral blood. This receptor was taken from a woman in her 70s with acute or convalescent COVID-19. The rearrangement links TRBV2 to TRBJ2-2, with D unclear. DNA of the CDR3: TGTGCCAGCAGCCTAGAAAACACCGGGGAGCTGTTTTTT. It yields the protein CASSLENTGELFF.